Following are 21 T cell receptor beta chains from one sample sequenced in a study of T-cell memory formation after mild COVID-19. TCRdb ran MiXCR on the 5' RACE reads and lists one entry per CDR3 protein. This table has just over 400,000 distinct CDR3 sequences, more than 20% appearing once. Sequences were obtained from PBMCs or a T cell subset sorted from them (not recorded which). The receptors stem from an adult woman who had mild COVID-19 (a few samples of this study predate the infection). Cell type and time point are not known.

The sample holds a few counts of this clonotype. One end of the junction fails to match germline, which may point to a read error. V is TRBV12-5 and J is TRBJ2-1, with 10 bases matching TRBD1. CDR1 is LGHNT, CDR2 FRNRAP, per germline. The CDR3 has 14 residues. CDR3 coding DNA: TGTGCTAGTGGTTTGGTGGACACGGGACAGGGGACAGTCTTC. Translating gives CASGLVDTGQGTVF.

This clonotype turned up a few times. The chain carries TRBV12-3 or TRBV12-4 and TRBJ2-3, with TRBD2 matching over 7 bases. There are 17 residues in the CDR3. V shed 5 bases, J shed 0 bases, and the junction held 11 bases outside the gene matches. In nucleotides, the CDR3 is TGTGCCAGCAGTCCCCGGTTAGGCGGGGGAAGCACAGATACGCAGTATTTT. This translates into CASSPRLGGGSTDTQYF.

This chain connects TRBV29-1 to TRBJ2-5, with D perhaps TRBD1 (6 bases). The CDR3 spans 13 residues. Germline V gene sequence: CDR1 SQVTM, CDR2 ANQGSEA. V was shortened by 6 bases and J by 1 base, with 12 bases between the two germline ends. CDR3 nucleotide sequence: TGCAGCGTCGATGGACAGTTCCAAGAGACCCAGTACTTC. Translated: CSVDGQFQETQYF.

This clonotype was recorded a few times. The V and J genes are TRBV19 and TRBJ1-1, with 9 bases aligning to TRBD1. V lost 6 bases and J lost 0; bases outside the gene matches: 2. The CDR3 has 14 residues. Germline values: CDR1 LNHDA, CDR2 SQIVND (reference sequence). This chain's CDR3 is CASRRTGVNTEAFF. Here the CDR3 DNA reads TGTGCCAGTAGGCGGACAGGGGTGAACACTGAAGCTTTCTTT.

This clonotype showed up many times. The V gene is TRBV12-3 or TRBV12-4, the J gene TRBJ2-5, with 14 bases that match TRBD2. The CDR3 covers 15 residues. The V and J ends lost 6 bases and 4 bases, in that order; junction bases with no gene match: 4. The CDR3 DNA is TGTGCCAGCAGCCTGGGACTAGCGGGAGTAGAGACCCAGTACTTC. Protein sequence: CASSLGLAGVETQYF.

This clonotype came up a few times. The chain employs TRBV6-6 and TRBJ2-7; tentatively, D is TRBD2 (7 bases). Germline lookup yields CDR1 MNHNY and CDR2 SVGAGI (reference sequence). CDR3 length: 17 amino acids. Trimming stripped 6 bases from V and 1 base from J, with 22 bases between. The CDR3 region is CASRSPGGLITSYEQYF. CDR3 nucleotide sequence: TGTGCCAGCAGATCCCCCGGGGGGCTCATAACTTCCTACGAGCAGTACTTC.

This chain links TRBV5-1 with TRBJ2-6; the D is unclear. CDR3 length: 16 residues. Trimming stripped 4 bases from V and 0 bases from J, with 11 bases between. Germline CDR1 SGHRS, CDR2 YFSETQ. The CDR3 DNA sequence: TGCGCCAGCAGCCTAGGCCCCTCCTCTGGGGCCAACGTCCTGACTTTC. Translated: CASSLGPSSGANVLTF.

The CDR3, as DNA: TGCGCCAGCAGCGGAATAGGGACAGCCTCTTACGAGCAGTACTTC. Encoded protein: CASSGIGTASYEQYF. V is TRBV5-1 and J is TRBJ2-7; 7 bases align to TRBD1. Trimming took 4 bases from V and 4 from J; bases not matched to a gene: 11. The CDR3 contains 15 residues. CDR1 and CDR2 from the germline V gene are SGHRS and YFSETQ.

The CDR3 protein is CASSLVGRDREQYF. The CDR3 DNA sequence: TGTGCCAGCAGCTTAGTCGGGAGGGATAGGGAGCAGTACTTC. This chain links TRBV7-9 with TRBJ2-7, with TRBD2 matching over 8 bases. Germline V gene sequence: CDR1 SEHNR, CDR2 FQNEAQ (reference sequence). Trimming cost V 1 base and J 7 bases; bases outside gene matches: 6. This CDR3 comprises 14 residues.

This chain connects TRBV14 to TRBJ2-3; D is unclear. V lost 0 bases, J lost 6 bases, and 16 bases lay in between. Per germline, CDR1 SGHDN and CDR2 FVKESK. CDR3 length: 16 amino acids. CDR3 sequence: CASSQDFYYQADTQYF. Written as DNA, the CDR3 is TGTGCCAGCAGCCAAGATTTTTACTACCAGGCGGATACGCAGTATTTT.

The chain recombines TRBV6-6 with TRBJ2-3, with 9 bases aligning to TRBD1. V gave up 4 bases and J gave up 6 bases; unmatched junction bases: 5. There are 14 residues in the CDR3. Germline loops: CDR1 MNHNY, CDR2 SVGAGI (reference sequence). CDR3 nucleotide sequence: TGTGCCAGCAGTTTCTTCGGACAGGGGGATACGCAGTATTTT. It encodes CASSFFGQGDTQYF.

This clonotype has just a few counts. The chain couples TRBV4-1 to TRBJ2-2; a weak D match, TRBD1 (6 bases). Germline CDR1 MGHRA, CDR2 YSYEKL. CDR3 length: 15 residues. The V end lost 3 bases, the J end lost 8 bases, and 16 bases lay between the germline ends. The DNA of the CDR3 is TGCGCCAGCAGCCATTTACAGGGTCGGGAAGGGGAGCTGTTTTTT. It yields the protein CASSHLQGREGELFF.

The gene calls are TRBV12-3 or TRBV12-4 and TRBJ2-7; no reliable D call. With 4 bases removed from V and 2 bases from J, the gap between germline ends came to 15 bases. The CDR3 spans 15 residues. CDR3 sequence: CASSYNSPRTYEQYF. The DNA for the CDR3 is TGTGCCAGCAGTTATAACAGCCCTAGGACCTACGAGCAGTACTTC.

The V gene is TRBV7-3, the J gene TRBJ1-1, with 7 bases fitting TRBD1. This CDR3 has 15 residues. The V gene's germline CDR1 is SGHTA and CDR2 FQGTGA. Germline trimming cut 5 bases from V and 1 base from J; bases unmatched to any gene: 7. The CDR3 nucleotides are TGTGCCAGCAGCATGACGACAGGGCCGAACACTGAAGCTTTCTTT. Its protein is CASSMTTGPNTEAFF. Based on the CDR3 plus reference TRBV7-3 and TRBJ1-1, the full variable domain is GAGVSQTPSNKVTEKGKYVELRCDPISGHTALYWYRQSLGQGPEFLIYFQGTGAADDSGLPNDRFFAVRPEGSVSTLKIQRTERGDSAVYLCASSMTTGPNTEAFFGQGTRLTVV.

The J gene is TRBJ2-3, the V gene TRBV7-2, with D possibly matching TRBD2 (6 bases). Germline V CDR1 and CDR2: SGHTA, FQGNSA. Trimming stripped 4 bases from V and 0 bases from J, with 11 bases between. The CDR3 runs 15 residues. CDR3 bases: TGTGCCAGCAGCTCCGGACTACGGAGCACAGATACGCAGTATTTT. It encodes CASSSGLRSTDTQYF. Full variable domain (remainder filled in from reference TRBV7-2 and TRBJ2-3): GAGVSQSPSNKVTEKGKDVELRCDPISGHTALYWYRQSLGQGLEFLIYFQGNSAPDKSGLPSDRFSAERTGGSVSTLTIQRTQQEDSAVYLCASSSGLRSTDTQYFGPGTRLTVL.

The gene calls are TRBV29-1 and TRBJ2-3, with D uncertain. The CDR3 contains 12 residues. Looked up from germline, CDR1 is SQVTM and CDR2 is ANQGSEA. The V end lost 3 bases, the J end lost 4 bases, and 8 bases lay between the germline ends. Here the CDR3 DNA reads TGCAGCGTTGATACCACTTCAGATACGCAGTATTTT. Its translation is CSVDTTSDTQYF.

This clonotype was counted a few times. This chain joins TRBV11-2 and TRBJ2-1; no clear D. Trimming left V 7 bases short and J 7 bases short, with 17 bases between. The CDR3 runs to 14 residues. The germline V gene encodes CDR1 SGHAT and CDR2 FQNNGV. CDR3 in DNA: TGTGCCAGCACCCCGGGCTACTCACTTAATGAGCAGTTCTTC. Translated, it gives CASTPGYSLNEQFF. The variable domain in full, completed from reference TRBV11-2 and TRBJ2-1, reads EAGVAQSPRYKIIEKRQSVAFWCNPISGHATLYWYQQILGQGPKLLIQFQNNGVVDDSQLPKDRFSAERLKGVDSTLKIQPAKLEDSAVYLCASTPGYSLNEQFFGPGTRLTVL.

The chain is built from TRBV7-9 and TRBJ1-1; D ambiguous. There are 16 residues in the CDR3. Trimming pared 6 bases from V and 0 bases from J, leaving 17 bases between. Looked up from germline, CDR1 is SEHNR and CDR2 is FQNEAQ (reference sequence). The CDR3 DNA reads TGTGCCAGCAGACCTCCGGACTTTCCCATGAACACTGAAGCTTTCTTT. Protein: CASRPPDFPMNTEAFF.

This clonotype was counted only a few times. This chain connects TRBV29-1 to TRBJ2-7; TRBD2 matches 12 bases. Germline lookup yields CDR1 SQVTM and CDR2 ANQGSEA. The CDR3 spans 13 residues. V was pared by 4 bases and J by 7 bases, with 5 bases of the junction left unmatched. Written as DNA, the CDR3 is TGCAGCGTTGGACTAGCGGGGGCCTGGGAGCAGTACTTC. It specifies CSVGLAGAWEQYF.

The CDR3 is CASSLGALGNTEAFF. CDR3 nucleotide sequence: TGTGCCAGCAGCTTAGGGGCTTTGGGGAACACTGAAGCTTTCTTT. The chain links TRBV7-8 to TRBJ1-1, with D uncertain. CDR1 SGHVS and CDR2 FQNEAQ come from the germline V gene. The V gene lost 1 base and the J gene lost 1 base, with 10 bases spanning the gap. This CDR3 is built from 15 residues.

This clonotype showed up just a few times. This chain joins TRBV5-5 and TRBJ2-2; 7 bases are shared with TRBD1. This CDR3 spans 16 amino acids. V dropped 4 bases and J dropped 0; count of bases not matched to a gene: 6. CDR1 is SGHKS, CDR2 YYEKEE, per germline (reference sequence). CDR3 loop: CASSPMTGSNTGELFF. The CDR3 coding sequence is TGTGCCAGCAGCCCCATGACAGGGTCGAACACCGGGGAGCTGTTTTTT.